This TCR beta chain comes out of a study of cytomegalovirus exposure and HLA in healthy donors. A remark on this clone: As yet, its antigen is unknown.

This CDR3 has 13 amino acids. V gave up 5 bases and J gave up 2 bases, with 9 bases separating them. Germline loops: CDR1 MDHEN, CDR2 SYDVKM. The study ran its PCR with 60 Vbeta and 13 Jbeta primers. Here immunoSEQ multiplex PCR was the method, and the copy in TCRdb shows in-frame clones only, minus some. The data show 100,000 to 150,000 clones, with less than 90% seen just once and about 20% held by the top ten. The donors were healthy bone marrow donors. Study results and limitations: Roughly uniform sequencing depth across donors was assumed, possibly incorrectly.

Material for sequencing was PBMCs. The chain uses TRBV28 and TRBJ1-2; D perhaps matches TRBD1 (5 bases). This receptor was identified in a man between 18 and 35 years old in good health and CMV-seropositive. The CDR3 sequence: CASSGGGNYGYTF. The CDR3 bases are TGTGCCAGCAGTGGGGGAGGGAACTATGGCTACACCTTC.